This TCR beta chain originates from a study of T cells in Graves' hyperthyroidism and ophthalmopathy. Trimming took 4 bases from V and 6 from J, leaving 14 bases between them. The CDR3 consists of 14 residues. Germline V lookup: CDR1 SGHVS, CDR2 FNYEAQ. The study defined stable Graves' hyperthyroidism as no ophthalmopathy progression within 18 months. There were TCR beta CDR3 regions amplified from RNA transcripts. First-round RT-PCR of the TCR CDR3 relied on the HTBI primer set. TCRdb re-analysed the multiplex PCR reads in MiXCR, keeping a single row per CDR3 protein. The table records under 300,000 distinct CDR3 sequences, roughly an eighth of them present only once.

The chain has TRBV7-6 and TRBJ2-3; D possibly uses TRBD1 or TRBD2 (5 bases each). The sequencing input was blood. This receptor was taken from a woman aged 40 to 49 with Graves' hyperthyroidism. For the CDR3, the DNA is TGTGCCAGCAGCTCCCGGGGACGCTTCGATACGCAGTATTTT. It codes for CASSSRGRFDTQYF.